Listed below are T cell receptor beta chains from one sample, sequenced in a study of naive and memory T cell subsets. TCRdb reprocessed the 5' RACE reads via MiXCR and lists one record per CDR3 protein. The sample records about 32,000 distinct CDR3 sequences, around 17% being singletons. These receptors were taken from a female donor in good health. The CDR3 runs from the conserved cysteine through the conserved F or W. The D gene is left open where the match is weak. Rows may omit the clone size; those that give it use once, few, many or a size class.

j_call	clone_size	d_call	v_call	cdr3_nt	cdr3_aa
TRBJ1-2	many	-	TRBV18	TGTGCCAGCTCACCACTCGACGTAACTAACTATGGCTACACCTTC	CASSPLDVTNYGYTF
TRBJ1-6	many	-	TRBV6-5	TGTGCCAGCAGTTACTCGGGGGATTCACCCCTCCACTTT	CASSYSGDSPLHF
TRBJ2-5	many	-	TRBV5-1	TGCGCCAGCAGCCGGGACGGAGACTTAGAGACCCAGTACTTC	CASSRDGDLETQYF
TRBJ2-3	many	-	TRBV20-1	TGCAGTGCTAGAGACGGGTGGGGGGCACCTCGAGATACGCAGTATTTT	CSARDGWGAPRDTQYF
TRBJ2-5	many	TRBD1	TRBV20-1	TGCAGTGCTCCCGGACAGGGCGAGACCCAGTACTTC	CSAPGQGETQYF
TRBJ1-5	few	-	TRBV7-9	TGTGCCAGCAGCTGGGATGGGGGTGGGGTTAGCAATCAGCCCCAGCATTTT	CASSWDGGGVSNQPQHF
TRBJ1-1	many	-	TRBV11-3	TGTGCCAGCAGCGAGAGGAGGGGCACTGAAGCTTTCTTT	CASSERRGTEAFF
TRBJ1-4	few	TRBD1	TRBV5-1	TGCGCCAGCAGCGCACAGGGGAATGAAAAACTGTTTTTT	CASSAQGNEKLFF
TRBJ2-3	many	TRBD2	TRBV5-1	TGCGCCAGCAGCTATATGACTAGCGGGAAGAGCACAGATACGCAGTATTTT	CASSYMTSGKSTDTQYF
TRBJ1-5	few	-	TRBV20-1	TGCAGTGCCCCCCTGGGGGGTAGCAATCAGCCCCAGCATTTT	CSAPLGGSNQPQHF
TRBJ1-2	-	TRBD1	TRBV12-3/TRBV12-4	TGTGCCAGCAGTTTTCAGGGGGTGGGCTACACCTTC	CASSFQGVGYTF
TRBJ2-7	-	-	TRBV7-9	TGTGCCAGCAGCCGCCCGATGGAGAGAAGCACCCACGAGCAGTACTTC	CASSRPMERSTHEQYF
TRBJ2-7	-	-	TRBV6-2/TRBV6-3	TGTGCCAGCAGGGCCTCCTACGAGCAGTACTTC	CASRASYEQYF
TRBJ2-1	many	TRBD2	TRBV20-1	TGCAGTGCCACACACCCCCTCCAACGCGGGGGCTCCTACAATGAGCAGTTCTTC	CSATHPLQRGGSYNEQFF
TRBJ2-7	many	TRBD1	TRBV20-1	TGCAGTGCTAGGACAGGGCTCGTCGACGAGCAGTACTTC	CSARTGLVDEQYF
TRBJ1-5	many	-	TRBV10-2	TGCGCCAGCAGTGAGTCGTCGCAGAGCAATCAGCCCCAGCATTTT	CASSESSQSNQPQHF
TRBJ2-5	few	TRBD1	TRBV5-6	TGTGCCAGCAGCTTAAGGCGGCAGGGGGCCCTCGAGACCCAGTACTTC	CASSLRRQGALETQYF
TRBJ1-1	once	-	TRBV7-9	TGTGCCAGCAGCTCTTATAATGAAGCTTTCTTT	CASSSYNEAFF
TRBJ2-7	many	-	TRBV12-3/TRBV12-4	TGTGCCAGCAGTTCCCTTCTCAACTACGAGCAGTACTTC	CASSSLLNYEQYF
TRBJ2-1	few	-	TRBV6-2/TRBV6-3	TGTGCCAGCAGTTACTCGAGCCGGGGAAGAGACGAGCAGTTCTTC	CASSYSSRGRDEQFF
TRBJ1-2	medium-sized	TRBD1	TRBV29-1	TGCAGCGTTTGGACAGGGGAGGGCTACACCTTC	CSVWTGEGYTF
TRBJ2-7	medium-sized	TRBD2	TRBV7-9	TGTGCCAGCAGCCCCCCAACGGGACTAGCGGGGAGCCTCTCCTACGAGCAGTACTTC	CASSPPTGLAGSLSYEQYF
TRBJ1-1	many	TRBD1	TRBV29-1	TGCAGCGTTGTTGGGACAGGGTTCTTTGAAGCTTTCTTT	CSVVGTGFFEAFF
TRBJ1-4	-	-	TRBV29-1	TGCAGCTTCCGGCAGGGGAATGAAAAACTGTTTTTT	CSFRQGNEKLFF
TRBJ2-1	few	TRBD2	TRBV7-3	TGTGCCAGCAGCTTACTAGCGGGAGACTACAATGAGCAGTTCTTC	CASSLLAGDYNEQFF
TRBJ2-3	many	TRBD2	TRBV6-4	TGTGCCACCTCCCAAGCGGGGGGACTCACGGATACGCAGTATTTT	CATSQAGGLTDTQYF
TRBJ2-3	-	-	TRBV27	TGTGCCAGCAGTCGTCCCCGGGGGCCCGGCACAGATACGCAGTATTTT	CASSRPRGPGTDTQYF
TRBJ1-1	many	-	TRBV18	TGTGCCAGCTCTCCTGGGCCCGCTTCTGAAGCTTTCTTT	CASSPGPASEAFF
TRBJ2-7	-	TRBD1	TRBV10-3	TGTGCCATAACTGCGCGACAGGGGACCTACGAGCAGTACTTC	CAITARQGTYEQYF
TRBJ1-4	-	-	TRBV15	TGTGCCACCAGCGAAAACGCGCGACGGTCTAATGAAAAACTGTTTTTT	CATSENARRSNEKLFF
TRBJ2-2	many	TRBD1	TRBV10-2	TGCGCCAGCCGCCCTCGGGACAGACGTAACACCGGGGAGCTGTTTTTT	CASRPRDRRNTGELFF
TRBJ2-7	few	-	TRBV5-5	TGTGCCAGCAGCTTGGCCGCAGATCCCTCATACGAGCAGTACTTC	CASSLAADPSYEQYF
TRBJ1-2	many	-	TRBV5-6	TGTGCCAGCAGCCAGGGGAGAGCTAACTATGGCTACACCTTC	CASSQGRANYGYTF
TRBJ2-7	-	-	TRBV29-1	TGCAGCGTTGTGGGTGGAGGGGCCCCCTACGAGCAGTACTTC	CSVVGGGAPYEQYF
TRBJ1-1	-	TRBD1	TRBV10-2	TGCGCCAGCAGACTACAGGGGGCTGGGACTGAAGCTTTCTTT	CASRLQGAGTEAFF
TRBJ1-2	many	-	TRBV29-1	TGCAGCGTTGAAGATCGGGGGGCAGGCGATAACTATGGCTACACCTTC	CSVEDRGAGDNYGYTF
TRBJ1-2	many	-	TRBV20-1	TGCAGTGTTCTACCCGAAACAGGGTCGACGGGCTACACCTTC	CSVLPETGSTGYTF
TRBJ2-7	-	-	TRBV9	TGTGCCAGCAGCGTAGACGCGGGGATTCCCTACGAGCAGTACTTC	CASSVDAGIPYEQYF
TRBJ2-1	-	-	TRBV6-1	TGTGCCAGCAGTGAAGAAGGGTCAGGGCTTCACTACAATGAGCAGTTCTTC	CASSEEGSGLHYNEQFF